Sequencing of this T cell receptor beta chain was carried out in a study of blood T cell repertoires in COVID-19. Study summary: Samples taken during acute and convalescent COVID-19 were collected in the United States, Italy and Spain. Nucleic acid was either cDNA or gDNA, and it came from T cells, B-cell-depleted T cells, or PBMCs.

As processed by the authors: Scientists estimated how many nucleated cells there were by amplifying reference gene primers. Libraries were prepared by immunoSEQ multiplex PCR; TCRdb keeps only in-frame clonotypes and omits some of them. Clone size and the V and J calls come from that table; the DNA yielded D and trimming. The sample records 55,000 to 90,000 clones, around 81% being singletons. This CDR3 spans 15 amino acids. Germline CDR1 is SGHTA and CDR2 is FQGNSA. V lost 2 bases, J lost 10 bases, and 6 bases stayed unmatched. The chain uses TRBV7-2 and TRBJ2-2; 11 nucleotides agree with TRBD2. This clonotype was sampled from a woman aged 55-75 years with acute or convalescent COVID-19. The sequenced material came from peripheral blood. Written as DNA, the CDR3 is TGTGCCAGCAGCTTATTAGCGGGGGGGCGAACGGAGCTGTTTTTT. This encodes CASSLLAGGRTELFF.